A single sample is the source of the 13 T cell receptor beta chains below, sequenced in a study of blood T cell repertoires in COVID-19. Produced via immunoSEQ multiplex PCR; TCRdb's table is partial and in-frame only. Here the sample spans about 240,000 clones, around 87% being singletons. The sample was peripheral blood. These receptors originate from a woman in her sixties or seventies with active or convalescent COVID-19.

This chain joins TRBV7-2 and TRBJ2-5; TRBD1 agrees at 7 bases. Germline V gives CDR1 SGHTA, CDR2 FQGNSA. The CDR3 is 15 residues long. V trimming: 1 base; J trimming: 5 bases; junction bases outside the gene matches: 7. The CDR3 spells CASSLVQGSRETQYF. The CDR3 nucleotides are TGTGCCAGCAGCTTAGTACAGGGGTCGCGGGAGACCCAGTACTTC.

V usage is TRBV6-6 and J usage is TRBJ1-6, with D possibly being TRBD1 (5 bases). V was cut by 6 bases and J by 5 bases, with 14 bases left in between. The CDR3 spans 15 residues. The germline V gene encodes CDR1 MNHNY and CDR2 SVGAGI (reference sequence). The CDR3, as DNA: TGTGCCAGCAGGCAAAACCGGGGGGATAATTCACCCCTCCACTTT. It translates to CASRQNRGDNSPLHF.

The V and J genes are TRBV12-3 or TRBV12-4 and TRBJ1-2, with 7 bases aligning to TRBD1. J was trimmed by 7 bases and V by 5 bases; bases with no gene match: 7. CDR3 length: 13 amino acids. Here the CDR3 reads CASSPRRQGGYTF. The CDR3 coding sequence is TGTGCCAGCAGTCCACGAAGACAGGGTGGCTACACCTTC.

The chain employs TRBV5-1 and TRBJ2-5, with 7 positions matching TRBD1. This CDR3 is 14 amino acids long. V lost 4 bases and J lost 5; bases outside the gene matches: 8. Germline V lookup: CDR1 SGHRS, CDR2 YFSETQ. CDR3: CASSPRTGGETQYF. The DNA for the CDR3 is TGCGCCAGCAGCCCCAGGACAGGTGGGGAGACCCAGTACTTC.

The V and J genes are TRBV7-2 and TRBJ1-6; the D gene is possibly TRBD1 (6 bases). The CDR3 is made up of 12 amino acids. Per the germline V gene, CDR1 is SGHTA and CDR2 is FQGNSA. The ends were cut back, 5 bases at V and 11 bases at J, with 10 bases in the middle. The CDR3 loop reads CASSGRQAPLHF. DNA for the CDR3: TGTGCCAGCAGCGGAAGACAGGCACCCCTCCACTTT.

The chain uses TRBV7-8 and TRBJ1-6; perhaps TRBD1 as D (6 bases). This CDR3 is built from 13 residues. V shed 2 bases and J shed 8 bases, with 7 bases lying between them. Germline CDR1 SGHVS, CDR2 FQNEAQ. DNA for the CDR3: TGTGCCAGCAGCTTAACAGGGTATTCACCCCTCCACTTT. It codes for CASSLTGYSPLHF. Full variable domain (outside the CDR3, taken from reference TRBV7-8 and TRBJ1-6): GAGVSQSPRYKVAKRGQDVALRCDPISGHVSLFWYQQALGQGPEFLTYFQNEAQLDKSGLPSDRFFAERPEGSVSTLKIQRTQQEDSAVYLCASSLTGYSPLHFGNGTRLTVT.

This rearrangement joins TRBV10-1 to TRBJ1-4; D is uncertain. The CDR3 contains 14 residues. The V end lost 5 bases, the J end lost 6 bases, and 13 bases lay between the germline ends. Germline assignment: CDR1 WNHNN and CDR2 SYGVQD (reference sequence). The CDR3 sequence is CASSPTRSDEKLFF. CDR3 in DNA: TGCGCCAGCAGTCCCACCCGGTCTGATGAAAAACTGTTTTTT.

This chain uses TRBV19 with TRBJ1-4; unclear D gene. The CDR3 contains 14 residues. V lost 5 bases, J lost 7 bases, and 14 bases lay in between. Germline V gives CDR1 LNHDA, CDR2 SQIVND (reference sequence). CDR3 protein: CASSPKTMGEKLFF. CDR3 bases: TGTGCCAGTAGTCCCAAGACAATGGGTGAAAAACTGTTTTTT.

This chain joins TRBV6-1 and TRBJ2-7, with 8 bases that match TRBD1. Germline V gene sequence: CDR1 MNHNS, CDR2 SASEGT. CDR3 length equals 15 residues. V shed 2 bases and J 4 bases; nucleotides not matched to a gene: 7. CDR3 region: CASSESQGARYEQYF. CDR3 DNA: TGTGCCAGCAGTGAATCGCAGGGGGCGCGATACGAGCAGTACTTC.

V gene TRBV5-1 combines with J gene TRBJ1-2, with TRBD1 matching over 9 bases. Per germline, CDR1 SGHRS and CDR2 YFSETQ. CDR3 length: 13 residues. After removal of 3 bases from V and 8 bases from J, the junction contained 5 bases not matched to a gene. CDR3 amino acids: CASSWGQGEGYTF. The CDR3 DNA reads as TGCGCCAGCAGCTGGGGACAGGGTGAAGGCTACACCTTC.

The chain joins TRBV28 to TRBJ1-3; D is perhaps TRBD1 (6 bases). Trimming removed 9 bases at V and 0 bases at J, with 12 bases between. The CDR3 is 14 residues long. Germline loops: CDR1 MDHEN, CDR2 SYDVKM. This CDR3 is CASIRGNSGNTIYF. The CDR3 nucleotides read TGTGCCAGTATTAGGGGGAACTCTGGAAACACCATATATTTT.

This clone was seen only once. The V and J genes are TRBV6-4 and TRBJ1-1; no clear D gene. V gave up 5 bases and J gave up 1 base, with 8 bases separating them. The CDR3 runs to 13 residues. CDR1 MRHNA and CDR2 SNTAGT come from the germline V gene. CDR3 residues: CASSWEENTEAFF. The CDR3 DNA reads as TGTGCCAGCAGTTGGGAGGAGAACACTGAAGCTTTCTTT.

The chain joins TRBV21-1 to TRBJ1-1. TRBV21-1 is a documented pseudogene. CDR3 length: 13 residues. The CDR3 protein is CASIVGGRTEAFF. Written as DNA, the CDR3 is TGTGCCAGCATTGTGGGCGGGAGAACTGAAGCTTTCTTT.